This TCR beta chain was identified in a study of identical twins. Findings and caveats of the study: Whereas memory repertoires showed no such difference, abundant cord blood beta clonotypes carried fewer insertions. Excess low generation probability was seen in twin-shared out-of-frame alpha sequences. One should note that invariant MAIT and iNKT cells could partly confound zero-insertion analyses.

The length of the CDR3 is 15 residues. The germline CDR1 and CDR2 sequences are LNHDA and SQIVND (reference sequence). V was pared by 3 bases and J by 2 bases, with 10 bases between. Each CDR3 protein gets one entry after TCRdb re-called the 5' RACE reads with MiXCR. Seen here are approximately 600,000 distinct CDR3 sequences, 7.1% observed once, and the top ten hold 1.6%. The table lists this clonotype with a few counts. The antigen is undetermined. This sample also appeared in a second study, on yellow fever vaccine responses in identical twins.

The origin of this receptor is a woman aged 18-29 years in good health. V and J are TRBV19 and TRBJ2-2, with a tentative D call TRBD1 (5 bases). Sequencing input: PBMCs. CDR3 in DNA: TGTGCCAGTAGTATCGGCAGGGTCAACACCGGGGAGCTGTTTTTT. Translated: CASSIGRVNTGELFF.